The clone carrying this T cell receptor beta chain was counted between two and nine times. Its specificity is unknown. V trimming: 1 base; J trimming: 8 bases; junction bases outside the gene matches: 3. The germline gives CDR1 LNHNV, CDR2 YYDKDF (reference sequence). The CDR3 has 13 amino acids. This entry comes from a study of T cells after yellow fever vaccination. Study outcomes and limitations: Weaker overall was a secondary response that nonetheless peaked faster, on day 5 versus 15.

TCRdb reprocessed the 5' RACE reads via MiXCR and lists one record per CDR3 protein. This sample has 300,000 or so distinct CDR3 sequences; 8% to 9.5% occur once, and the top ten carry around 17%. The receptor's source is a man aged 18 to 29 who received the YFV17D yellow fever vaccine. Here the sequenced sample was PBMCs, taken roughly 46 days after the first yellow fever vaccination. The gene calls are TRBV15 and TRBJ1-2, with 8 bases aligning to TRBD1. The CDR3 nucleotides are TGTGCCACCAGCAGAGTGGCAGGGGGCGGCTACACCTTC. Translating gives CATSRVAGGGYTF.